The source of this T cell receptor beta chain is a study of T cells in Graves' hyperthyroidism and ophthalmopathy. Study context: Staff took peripheral blood when the initial diagnosis was made, before any treatment began.

Authors of the study amplified TCR beta CDR3 regions from RNA transcripts. First-round RT-PCR with HTBI primers amplified the TCR CDR3 region. Using its own MiXCR run on the multiplex PCR reads, TCRdb lists one record per CDR3 protein. The table lists fewer than 550,000 distinct CDR3 sequences, roughly 14% of them singletons, with just under 8% in the top ten. At least ten counts were recorded for this clonotype. Using 10 ml of fresh peripheral blood, PBMCs were prepared. The germline V and J ends were trimmed by 1 base and 2 bases, with 8 bases remaining between them. CDR1 is SGHRS, CDR2 YFSETQ, per germline. The CDR3 totals 14 residues.

This chain connects TRBV5-1 to TRBJ2-3; D call uncertain. The TCR sequence derives from a woman aged 18-29 years with Graves' hyperthyroidism. Sample: blood. This CDR3 reads CASSLRQDTDTQYF. The CDR3, as DNA: TGCGCCAGCAGCTTGCGGCAGGACACAGATACGCAGTATTTT.